These 11 T cell receptor beta chains share one sample of origin, sequenced in a study of blood T cell repertoires in COVID-19 (dated by TCRdb to 2020 to 2022). The library was obtained by the immunoSEQ multiplex PCR assay. This is the immuneACCESS table as TCRdb keeps it, with only in-frame sequences that have V and J called. A part of the clones is gone; compared with another copy, unresolved V genes explain less than half, and the rest is unexplained. Within this sample are more than 45,000 clones, with 65% to 90% of them counted one time only. The ten biggest clones cover roughly 2.9% of the sample. The sample consisted of peripheral blood. Receptor source: a woman older than 75 with acute or convalescent COVID-19.

As regards this clone: Mismatch with germline at one junction end may stem from a read error. The chain uses TRBV7-7 and TRBJ2-1; 7 bases match TRBD2. The CDR3 consists of 16 residues. Germline V lookup: CDR1 SSHAT, CDR2 FNYEAQ (reference sequence). The CDR3 DNA reads as TGTGCTAGCAGCTTAGGTCGGGGGGTAAGGGCCAATGAGCAGTTCTTC. This gives the protein CASSLGRGVRANEQFF. Based on the CDR3 plus reference TRBV7-7 and TRBJ2-1, the full variable domain is GAGVSQSPRYKVTKRGQDVTLRCDPISSHATLYWYQQALGQGPEFLTYFNYEAQPDKSGLPSDRFSAERPEGSISTLTIQRTEQRDSAMYRCASSLGRGVRANEQFFGPGTRLTVL.

The chain combines TRBV3-1 (or the pseudogene TRBV3-2) with TRBJ2-7; possible D gene TRBD1, 6 bases. The CDR3 runs 15 residues. Germline lookup yields CDR1 LGHDT and CDR2 YNNKEL (reference sequence). Trimming took 1 base from V and 4 from J, leaving 14 bases between them. CDR3 region: CASSQAGQGSYEQYF. DNA for the CDR3: TGTGCCAGCAGCCAAGCGGGTCAGGGGTCGTACGAGCAGTACTTC.

DNA for the CDR3: TGCAGCGCACTCTCCCCGGACAGGACTAACACCGGGGAGCTGTTTTTT. This translates into CSALSPDRTNTGELFF. V usage is TRBV29-1 and J usage is TRBJ2-2, with 7 bases aligning to TRBD1. The CDR3 loop spans 16 amino acids. The V gene end was trimmed by 7 bases and the J gene end by 2 bases; junction bases not matched to a gene: 13. Per the germline V gene, CDR1 is SQVTM and CDR2 is ANQGSEA.

The J gene is TRBJ1-2, the V gene TRBV30, with a weak D call TRBD1 (5 bases). The CDR3 has 16 amino acids. The V gene's germline CDR1 is GTSNPN and CDR2 SVGIG (reference sequence). Deletions cut 3 bases from V and 1 base from J, with 18 bases between. This chain's CDR3 is CAWSPGGTAINYGYTF. The CDR3 nucleotides read TGTGCCTGGAGCCCGGGGGGGACCGCCATTAACTATGGCTACACCTTC.

The rearrangement links TRBV9 to TRBJ1-2; D ambiguous. This CDR3 is built from 11 residues. Germline CDR1 reads SGDLS; CDR2 reads YYNGEE. The V gene lost 3 bases and the J gene lost 6 bases, with 6 bases spanning the gap. CDR3 DNA: TGTGCCAGCAGCGCCCTCGATGGCTACACCTTC. As protein: CASSALDGYTF.

The chain couples TRBV3-1 (or the pseudogene TRBV3-2) to TRBJ2-1, with 14 bases fitting TRBD2. CDR3 length equals 15 residues. The germline CDR1 and CDR2 sequences are LGHDT and YNNKEL (reference sequence). V gave up 6 bases and J gave up 8 bases; unmatched junction bases: 6. The CDR3: CASRGTSGGSDEQFF. As DNA, the CDR3 is TGTGCCAGCAGGGGGACTAGCGGGGGTTCGGATGAGCAGTTCTTC.

This sequence joins TRBV19 and TRBJ1-1, with 7 bases identical to TRBD1. The CDR3 has 13 amino acids. Losses at the gene ends were 3 bases for V and 5 bases for J; bases not matched to a gene: 3. Germline loops: CDR1 LNHDA, CDR2 SQIVND (reference sequence). The CDR3 region has the DNA TGTGCCAGTAGTATCGACAGGGAGACTGAAGCTTTCTTT. Amino acids: CASSIDRETEAFF.

The chain is built from TRBV10-3 and TRBJ2-3; tentatively, D is TRBD1 (5 bases). The germline CDR1 and CDR2 sequences are ENHRY and SYGVKD. The CDR3 has 11 amino acids. With 7 bases removed from V and 7 bases from J, the gap between germline ends came to 9 bases. CDR3 residues: CAIKGNYTQYF. DNA of the CDR3: TGTGCCATCAAGGGGAACTATACGCAGTATTTT.

This clone showed up just a few times. This chain joins TRBV30 and TRBJ1-6; 7 nucleotides line up with TRBD1. Germline CDR1 GTSNPN, CDR2 SVGIG (reference sequence). Trimming took 3 bases from V and 10 from J; bases not matched to a gene: 9. This CDR3 comprises 14 residues. CDR3 protein: CAWRPRQGSSPLHF. The CDR3 region has the DNA TGTGCCTGGAGACCTCGACAGGGTAGCTCACCCCTCCACTTT.

This clone occurred once. V usage is TRBV27 and J usage is TRBJ2-1, with TRBD2 identical over 7 bases. Germline assignment: CDR1 MNHEY and CDR2 SMNVEV (reference sequence). The CDR3 loop spans 18 amino acids. V lost 3 bases and J lost 0; bases outside the gene matches: 11. The CDR3 sequence is CASSLVLRGGASYNEQFF. Here the CDR3 DNA reads TGTGCCAGCAGTTTGGTTCTGAGGGGAGGGGCCTCCTACAATGAGCAGTTCTTC.

This rearrangement joins TRBV4-2 to TRBJ1-1; D is undetermined. This CDR3 has 17 residues. V dropped 3 bases and J dropped 0 bases, with 17 bases sitting between them. In germline, CDR1 is LGHNA, CDR2 YNFKEQ. This CDR3 reads CASSHEGRGQMNTEAFF. Here the CDR3 DNA reads TGTGCCAGCAGCCACGAAGGGAGAGGGCAGATGAACACTGAAGCTTTCTTT.